These 32 T cell receptor beta chains originate from one sample sequenced in a study of cytomegalovirus exposure and HLA in healthy donors. Vbeta (60) and Jbeta (13) primers were used in the PCR. Sequenced by immunoSEQ multiplex PCR; TCRdb stores in-frame clones only, minus some. Counted here are about 93,000 clones, about four fifths occurring once; the ten biggest clones make up approximately 3.6%. Sequencing was carried out using PBMCs. The receptors here all came from a man aged 45 to 65 in good health and CMV-seronegative.

The chain employs TRBV7-9 and TRBJ1-3; tentatively, D is TRBD1 (5 bases). Trimming cost V 5 bases and J 3 bases, with 17 bases left between them. There are 16 residues in the CDR3. Germline CDR1 reads SEHNR; CDR2 reads FQNEAQ (reference sequence). The CDR3 DNA is TGTGCCAGCAGCCCGGGGAGGGGCCGATTTGGAAACACCATATATTTT. This encodes CASSPGRGRFGNTIYF. Full variable domain (outside the CDR3, taken from reference TRBV7-9 and TRBJ1-3): DTGVSQNPRHKITKRGQNVTFRCDPISEHNRLYWYRQTLGQGPEFLTYFQNEAQLEKSRLLSDRFSAERPKGSFSTLEIQRTEQGDSAMYLCASSPGRGRFGNTIYFGEGSWLTVV.

The chain employs TRBV7-2 and TRBJ1-2; D might be TRBD1 (6 bases). Germline values: CDR1 SGHTA, CDR2 FQGNSA. Trimming stripped 2 bases from V and 5 bases from J, with 21 bases between. The CDR3 consists of 17 residues. The chain's CDR3 is CASSLTRAQGRLYGYTF. The CDR3 nucleotides read TGTGCCAGCAGCTTAACAAGAGCGCAGGGGCGACTGTATGGCTACACCTTC.

The chain carries TRBV5-1 and TRBJ1-6; TRBD1 might be the D (6 bases). V was cut by 2 bases and J by 7 bases, with 10 bases left in between. In germline, CDR1 is SGHRS, CDR2 YFSETQ. This CDR3 spans 14 amino acids. The CDR3 is CASSLGQQNSPLHF. The CDR3 DNA reads as TGCGCCAGCAGCTTAGGACAGCAGAATTCACCCCTCCACTTT.

To note about this clone: Its ends do not fully match the called genes, so a read error is possible. This specimen includes other DNA sequences encoding the same CDR3. V is TRBV6-5 and J is TRBJ2-7, with TRBD2 matching over 10 bases. The germline V gene encodes CDR1 MNHEY and CDR2 SVGAGI. The CDR3 is made up of 15 amino acids. The CDR3 nucleotides are TGCGCCAGCACATTAGCGGGAGGTTATAAATACGAGCAGTACTTC. It translates to CASTLAGGYKYEQYF.

The CDR3 DNA reads TGTGCCAGCAGCTTAAGAGGGAAAGAGGGCTACGAGCAGTACTTC. It translates to CASSLRGKEGYEQYF. This chain joins TRBV7-9 and TRBJ2-7; TRBD2 might be the D (5 bases). The CDR3 runs to 15 residues. The germline V gene encodes CDR1 SEHNR and CDR2 FQNEAQ (reference sequence). V lost 2 bases and J lost 3, with 14 bases in between.

The V and J genes are TRBV7-2 and TRBJ2-1; D is unclear. The CDR3 consists of 15 residues. The V gene lost 5 bases and the J gene lost 0 bases, with 11 bases spanning the gap. CDR1 is SGHTA and CDR2 is FQGNSA in the germline V gene. CDR3 sequence: CASSPTASSYNEQFF. DNA for the CDR3: TGTGCCAGCAGCCCGACTGCTAGCTCCTACAATGAGCAGTTCTTC.

The chain carries TRBV27 and TRBJ2-7, with TRBD1 identical over 7 bases. The CDR3 loop spans 14 amino acids. The junction had 2 bases not matched to a gene; V was cut back by 2 bases and J by 1 base. Per germline, CDR1 MNHEY and CDR2 SMNVEV (reference sequence). DNA for the CDR3: TGTGCCAGCAGTTTAAACAGGGGTTCCTACGAGCAGTACTTC. This codes for CASSLNRGSYEQYF.

This clone turned up a few times. The J gene is TRBJ2-1, the V gene TRBV5-1; 8 bases are shared with TRBD2. V trimming: 4 bases; J trimming: 0 bases; junction bases outside the gene matches: 6. The germline gives CDR1 SGHRS, CDR2 YFSETQ. CDR3 size: 16 residues. The CDR3 DNA follows: TGCGCCAGCAGCCGCCAAAGCGGGAGCTCCTACAATGAGCAGTTCTTC. Translated, it gives CASSRQSGSSYNEQFF.

The CDR3 here is CASSLQGRGNTEAFF. The CDR3 DNA follows: TGTGCCAGCAGTTTACAGGGGAGGGGTAACACTGAAGCTTTCTTT. The J gene is TRBJ1-1, the V gene TRBV28, with D perhaps TRBD1 (6 bases). The CDR3 is 15 residues long. With 2 bases removed from V and 2 bases from J, the gap between germline ends came to 12 bases. Germline CDR1 reads MDHEN; CDR2 reads SYDVKM. The whole variable domain, filled in from reference TRBV28 and TRBJ1-1, reads DVKVTQSSRYLVKRTGEKVFLECVQDMDHENMFWYRQDPGLGLRLIYFSYDVKMKEKGDIPEGYSVSREKKERFSLILESASTNQTSMYLCASSLQGRGNTEAFFGQGTRLTVV.

The chain uses TRBV27 and TRBJ2-1; TRBD1 aligns across 10 bases. This CDR3 region has 13 residues. Germline V gene data show CDR1 as MNHEY and CDR2 as SMNVEV (reference sequence). Losses at the gene ends were 6 bases for V and 6 bases for J; bases not matched to a gene: 2. The CDR3 nucleotides are TGTGCCAGCAGGTGGACAGGGGGCAATGAGCAGTTCTTC. Protein: CASRWTGGNEQFF.

This chain joins TRBV5-6 and TRBJ2-7, with TRBD2 identical over 14 bases. The CDR3 is 16 amino acids. V gave up 1 base and J gave up 4 bases; unmatched junction bases: 4. Looked up from germline, CDR1 is SGHDT and CDR2 is YYEEEE. The CDR3 loop is CASSLRLAGGPYEQYF. The CDR3 DNA is TGTGCCAGCAGCTTGAGACTAGCGGGAGGGCCTTACGAGCAGTACTTC.

The CDR3 here is CASRGTGAEKNTEAFF. As DNA, the CDR3 is TGTGCCAGCAGGGGGACAGGGGCTGAGAAGAACACTGAAGCTTTCTTT. The chain couples TRBV27 to TRBJ1-1; 10 bases agree with TRBD1. V gave up 6 bases and J gave up 1 base; unmatched junction bases: 8. Germline CDR1 is MNHEY and CDR2 is SMNVEV (reference sequence). CDR3 size: 16 residues.

For the CDR3, the DNA is TGCGCCAGCAGTCAATCAGCACCTCGCACAGATACGCAGTATTTT. It codes for CASSQSAPRTDTQYF. V and J are TRBV23-1 and TRBJ2-3; D unclear. TRBV23-1 belongs to the ORF category, with a function that is uncertain. V was clipped by 0 bases and J by 1 base, with 8 bases between them. The CDR3 runs to 15 residues.

V is TRBV18 and J is TRBJ1-2; D possibly corresponds to TRBD1 (5 bases). The CDR3 spans 17 residues. The V end lost 1 base, the J end lost 3 bases, and 18 bases lay between the germline ends. Germline CDR1 is KGHSH and CDR2 is LQKENI. CDR3 residues: CASSPRSGGAGDYGYTF. CDR3 nucleotide sequence: TGTGCCAGCTCACCACGGTCCGGGGGAGCGGGAGACTATGGCTACACCTTC. The whole variable domain, remainder taken from reference TRBV18 and TRBJ1-2, is NAGVMQNPRHLVRRRGQEARLRCSPMKGHSHVYWYRQLPEEGLKFMVYLQKENIIDESGMPKERFSAEFPKEGPSILRIQQVVRGDSAAYFCASSPRSGGAGDYGYTFGSGTRLTVV.

The chain uses TRBV6-1 and TRBJ1-2, with D uncertain. The germline CDR1 and CDR2 sequences are MNHNS and SASEGT. CDR3 size: 15 residues. Trimming removed 2 bases from V and 5 bases from J, with 15 bases in between. CDR3 loop: CASSEYSPGGYGYTF. In DNA form, the CDR3 reads TGTGCCAGCAGTGAATACAGCCCGGGAGGTTATGGCTACACCTTC.

The chain has TRBV28 and TRBJ1-2; the D is unclear. Trimming left V 3 bases short and J 2 bases short, with 13 bases between. CDR1 and CDR2 (germline): MDHEN, SYDVKM. The CDR3 consists of 15 residues. CDR3 in amino acids: CASSFGESSNYGYTF. CDR3 sequence (DNA): TGTGCCAGCAGTTTCGGAGAATCCTCCAACTATGGCTACACCTTC.

In its sample, this clone was seen a few times. The chain carries TRBV5-1 and TRBJ2-2; 13 bases map to TRBD2. Germline V gene lookup returns CDR1 SGHRS and CDR2 YFSETQ. The CDR3 runs 15 residues. Trimming at V came to 1 base and at J to 10 bases, leaving 4 bases not matched to a gene. CDR3 in DNA: TGCGCCAGCAGCTTGACCGGGACTAGCGGGATGGAGCTGTTTTTT. It encodes CASSLTGTSGMELFF.

The chain links TRBV7-3 to TRBJ2-5; tentatively, D is TRBD2 (5 bases). V shed 5 bases and J shed 1 base, with 8 bases lying between them. The germline V gene encodes CDR1 SGHTA and CDR2 FQGTGA. This CDR3 spans 13 amino acids. The CDR3 is CASSRGGQETQYF. The DNA for the CDR3 is TGTGCCAGCAGCCGTGGAGGCCAAGAGACCCAGTACTTC.

This chain connects TRBV6-1 to TRBJ2-3; D might be TRBD1 (6 bases). Germline V gives CDR1 MNHNS, CDR2 SASEGT. V lost 6 bases to trimming and J lost 2 bases, with 9 bases between them. The CDR3 is 13 amino acids. CDR3: CASRTGSTDTQYF. For the CDR3, the DNA is TGTGCCAGCAGAACAGGGTCCACAGATACGCAGTATTTT.

This chain links TRBV7-9 with TRBJ2-7, with 8 bases that match TRBD1. Germline CDR1 SEHNR, CDR2 FQNEAQ (reference sequence). The CDR3 extends over 14 amino acids. Losses at the gene ends were 6 bases for V and 5 bases for J; bases not matched to a gene: 9. DNA for the CDR3: TGTGCCAGCAGTCATCCGGACAGGGCCCACGAGCAGTACTTC. It codes for CASSHPDRAHEQYF.

The rearrangement links TRBV5-1 to TRBJ2-4; TRBD2 aligns across 9 bases. The CDR3 sequence is 16 residues long. In germline, CDR1 is SGHRS, CDR2 YFSETQ. J was trimmed by 6 bases and V by 0 bases; bases with no gene match: 7. Here the CDR3 DNA reads TGCGCCAGCAGCTTGGTGGCTAGCGGGACGTTAAACATTCAGTACTTC. Amino acids: CASSLVASGTLNIQYF.

CDR3 sequence reads: CASSLPGQPYGYTF. DNA of the CDR3: TGTGCCAGCAGCTTACCGGGACAGCCCTATGGCTACACCTTC. The rearrangement links TRBV11-1 to TRBJ1-2; 7 nucleotides match TRBD1. CDR1 is SGHAT, CDR2 FQDESV, per germline (reference sequence). CDR3 length equals 14 residues. J gave up 4 bases and V 2 bases, and 4 bases lay outside the gene matches.

This clone was seen once. The chain uses TRBV27 and TRBJ1-2; possibly TRBD1 for D (5 bases). V was pared by 4 bases and J by 4 bases, with 13 bases between. Per the germline V gene, CDR1 is MNHEY and CDR2 is SMNVEV (reference sequence). This CDR3 comprises 14 residues. CDR3 in DNA: TGTGCCAGCAGTTCGCGGGGGTCAAGCTATGGCTACACCTTC. This translates into CASSSRGSSYGYTF.

The chain is built from TRBV30 and TRBJ2-1; TRBD1 agrees at 10 bases. The CDR3 runs to 14 residues. Germline CDR1 reads GTSNPN; CDR2 reads SVGIG (reference sequence). The V gene end was trimmed by 2 bases and the J gene end by 9 bases; junction bases not matched to a gene: 7. The CDR3 bases are TGTGCCTGGAGTCCCGGGACAGGGGATGGTGAGCAGTTCTTC. This codes for CAWSPGTGDGEQFF.

The chain recombines TRBV7-9 with TRBJ2-7, with D unresolved. The V and J ends lost 8 bases and 1 base respectively, with 21 bases between them. CDR3 size: 16 residues. CDR1 and CDR2 (germline): SEHNR, FQNEAQ (reference sequence). The CDR3 is CASHSLETPFSYEQYF. CDR3 bases: TGTGCCAGCCACAGCTTAGAAACGCCCTTTTCCTACGAGCAGTACTTC.

CDR3 protein: CASSVEQRVTGELFF. The CDR3 coding sequence is TGTGCCAGCAGCGTAGAACAGAGGGTCACCGGGGAGCTGTTTTTT. The chain employs TRBV9 and TRBJ2-2; the D gene is possibly TRBD2 (5 bases). Germline V gives CDR1 SGDLS, CDR2 YYNGEE. The V and J ends lost 0 bases and 4 bases respectively, with 10 bases between them. This CDR3 has 15 residues.

The CDR3 region is CASSPELAGALTGELFF. The CDR3 nucleotides read TGTGCCAGCAGTCCCGAGCTAGCGGGGGCATTAACCGGGGAGCTGTTTTTT. The V gene is TRBV27, the J gene TRBJ2-2; 10 bases fit TRBD2. Germline V gives CDR1 MNHEY, CDR2 SMNVEV (reference sequence). The CDR3 sequence is 17 residues long. V trimming: 5 bases; J trimming: 5 bases; junction bases outside the gene matches: 11.

The chain employs TRBV6-1 and TRBJ2-7, with D possibly TRBD1 on 5 matching bases. The CDR3 has 12 amino acids. V dropped 2 bases and J dropped 8 bases, with 10 bases sitting between them. CDR1 and CDR2 from the germline V gene are MNHNS and SASEGT. CDR3 sequence reads: CASSETQGQQYF. The CDR3 DNA reads TGTGCCAGCAGTGAAACTCAGGGTCAGCAGTACTTC.

CDR3 sequence reads: CASSLRLTDTQYF. The CDR3 DNA sequence: TGTGCCAGCAGCTTGCGACTCACAGATACGCAGTATTTT. The chain couples TRBV5-5 to TRBJ2-3; no reliable D call. Trimming took 1 base from V and 2 from J, leaving 5 bases between them. Germline lookup yields CDR1 SGHKS and CDR2 YYEKEE (reference sequence). The length of the CDR3 is 13 residues.

The chain has TRBV11-2 and TRBJ2-5; D might be TRBD1 (5 bases). The CDR3 is 15 amino acids. The V end lost 0 bases, the J end lost 4 bases, and 12 bases lay between the germline ends. Germline-derived CDR1 and CDR2 are SGHAT and FQNNGV. Here the CDR3 reads CASSLESQGLETQYF. Written as DNA, the CDR3 is TGTGCCAGCAGCTTAGAGAGCCAGGGTCTAGAGACCCAGTACTTC.

This chain uses TRBV10-1 with TRBJ1-1; D remains ambiguous. Germline V gene sequence: CDR1 WNHNN, CDR2 SYGVQD (reference sequence). The CDR3 runs 13 residues. V was pared by 6 bases and J by 4 bases, with 12 bases between. CDR3 DNA: TGCGCCAGCAGACCCAACACGGGCACTGAAGCTTTCTTT. Translated: CASRPNTGTEAFF.

V gene TRBV7-9 combines with J gene TRBJ1-6, with D perhaps matching TRBD1 (5 bases). Trimming pared 6 bases from V and 5 bases from J, leaving 11 bases between. Per the germline V gene, CDR1 is SEHNR and CDR2 is FQNEAQ (reference sequence). The CDR3 consists of 14 residues. The DNA of the CDR3 is TGTGCCAGCAGGTCGACAGCTAATAATTCACCCCTCCACTTT. Its protein product is CASRSTANNSPLHF. Together with reference TRBV7-9 and TRBJ1-6, the CDR3 gives the full variable domain: DTGVSQNPRHKITKRGQNVTFRCDPISEHNRLYWYRQTLGQGPEFLTYFQNEAQLEKSRLLSDRFSAERPKGSFSTLEIQRTEQGDSAMYLCASRSTANNSPLHFGNGTRLTVT.